This T cell receptor beta chain was profiled in a study of blood T cells in healthy people across ages. Alongside a J-beta primer mix, a sample-barcoded 5' primer served in a second PCR lasting about 6 to 12 cycles. TCRdb redid the calling of the 5' RACE reads with MiXCR, one entry per CDR3 protein. The profile shows some 710,000 distinct CDR3 sequences, 35% to 60% of them singletons. Per the germline V gene, CDR1 is SQVTM and CDR2 is ANQGSEA. This CDR3 spans 15 amino acids. The sample taken for sequencing was blood. The source of this sequence is a man older than 75 in good health. J is TRBJ2-3 and V is TRBV29-1; maybe TRBD2 (5 bases). The CDR3 DNA reads as TGCAACGCGTTCTCGTTGGGCCCGGGGACAGATACGCAGTATTTT. Protein product: CNAFSLGPGTDTQYF.